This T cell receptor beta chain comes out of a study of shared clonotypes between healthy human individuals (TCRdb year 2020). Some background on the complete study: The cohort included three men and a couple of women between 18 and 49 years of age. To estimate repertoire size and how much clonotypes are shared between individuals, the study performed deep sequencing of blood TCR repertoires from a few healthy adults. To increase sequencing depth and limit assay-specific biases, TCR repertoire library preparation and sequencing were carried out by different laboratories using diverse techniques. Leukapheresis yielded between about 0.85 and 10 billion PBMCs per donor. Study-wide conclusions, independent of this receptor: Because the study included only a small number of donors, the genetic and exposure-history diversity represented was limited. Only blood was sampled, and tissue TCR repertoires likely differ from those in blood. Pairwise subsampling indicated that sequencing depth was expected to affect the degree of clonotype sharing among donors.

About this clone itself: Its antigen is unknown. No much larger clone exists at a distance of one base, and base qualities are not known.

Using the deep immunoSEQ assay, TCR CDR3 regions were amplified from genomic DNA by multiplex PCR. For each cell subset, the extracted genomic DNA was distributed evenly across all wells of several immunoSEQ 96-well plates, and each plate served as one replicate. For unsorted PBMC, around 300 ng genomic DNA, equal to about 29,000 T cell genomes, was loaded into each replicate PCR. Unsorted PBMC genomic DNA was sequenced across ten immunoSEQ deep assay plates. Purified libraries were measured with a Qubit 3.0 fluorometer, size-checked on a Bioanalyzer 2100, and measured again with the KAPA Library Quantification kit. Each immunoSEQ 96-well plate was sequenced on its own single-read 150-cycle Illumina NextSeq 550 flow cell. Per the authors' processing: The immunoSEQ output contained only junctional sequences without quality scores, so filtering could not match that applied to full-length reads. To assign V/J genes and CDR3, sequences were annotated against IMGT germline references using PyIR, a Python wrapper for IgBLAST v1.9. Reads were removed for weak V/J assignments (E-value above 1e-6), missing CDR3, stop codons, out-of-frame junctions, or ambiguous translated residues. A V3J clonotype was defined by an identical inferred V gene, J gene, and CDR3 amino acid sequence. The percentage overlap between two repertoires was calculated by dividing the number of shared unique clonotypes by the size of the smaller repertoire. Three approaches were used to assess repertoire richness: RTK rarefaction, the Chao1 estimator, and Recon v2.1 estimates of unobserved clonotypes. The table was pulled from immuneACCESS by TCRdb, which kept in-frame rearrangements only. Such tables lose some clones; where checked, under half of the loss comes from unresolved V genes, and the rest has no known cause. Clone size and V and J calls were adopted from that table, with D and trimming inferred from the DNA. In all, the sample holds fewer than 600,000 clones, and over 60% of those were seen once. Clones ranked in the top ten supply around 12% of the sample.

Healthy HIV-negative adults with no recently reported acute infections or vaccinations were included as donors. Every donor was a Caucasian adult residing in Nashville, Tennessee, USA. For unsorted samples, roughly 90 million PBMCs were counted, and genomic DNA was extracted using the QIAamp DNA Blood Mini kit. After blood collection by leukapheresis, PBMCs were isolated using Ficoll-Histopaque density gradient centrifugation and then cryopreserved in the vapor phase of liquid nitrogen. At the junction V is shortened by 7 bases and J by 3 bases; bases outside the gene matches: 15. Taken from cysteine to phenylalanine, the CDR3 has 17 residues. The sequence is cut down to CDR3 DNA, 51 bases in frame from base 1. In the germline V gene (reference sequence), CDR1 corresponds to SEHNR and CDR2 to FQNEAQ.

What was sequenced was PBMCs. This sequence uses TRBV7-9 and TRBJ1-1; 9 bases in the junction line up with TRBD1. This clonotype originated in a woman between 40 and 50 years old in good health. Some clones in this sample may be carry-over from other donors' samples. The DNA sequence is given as TGTGCCAGCAAGGCTGATTACAGGGGGCGGGGAGACACTGAAGCTTTCTTT. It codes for CASKADYRGRGDTEAFF.